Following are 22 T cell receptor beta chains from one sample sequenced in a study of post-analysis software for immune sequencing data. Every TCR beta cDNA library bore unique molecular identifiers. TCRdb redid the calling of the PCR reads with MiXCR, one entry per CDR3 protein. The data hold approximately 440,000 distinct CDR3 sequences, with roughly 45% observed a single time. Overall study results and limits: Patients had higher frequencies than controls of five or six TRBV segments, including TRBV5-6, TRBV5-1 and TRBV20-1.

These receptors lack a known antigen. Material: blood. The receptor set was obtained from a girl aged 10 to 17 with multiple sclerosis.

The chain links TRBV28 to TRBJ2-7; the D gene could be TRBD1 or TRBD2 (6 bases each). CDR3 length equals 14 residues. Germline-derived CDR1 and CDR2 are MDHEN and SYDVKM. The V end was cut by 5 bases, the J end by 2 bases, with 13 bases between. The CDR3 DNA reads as TGTGCCAGCAGTCAGGGGACTGCGACCTACGAGCAGTACTTC. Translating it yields CASSQGTATYEQYF.

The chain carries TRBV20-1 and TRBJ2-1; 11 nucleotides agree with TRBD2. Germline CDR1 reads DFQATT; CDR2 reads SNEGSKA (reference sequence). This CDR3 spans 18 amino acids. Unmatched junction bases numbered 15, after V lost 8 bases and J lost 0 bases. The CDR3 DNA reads TGCAGTTCATACTCTAGATCTAGCGGGAGGCACTCCTACAATGAGCAGTTCTTC. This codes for CSSYSRSSGRHSYNEQFF.

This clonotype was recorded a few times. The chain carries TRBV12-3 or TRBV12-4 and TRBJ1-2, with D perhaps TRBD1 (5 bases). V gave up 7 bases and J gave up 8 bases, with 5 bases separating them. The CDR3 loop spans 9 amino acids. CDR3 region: CASNRGYTF. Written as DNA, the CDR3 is TGTGCCAGCAACAGGGGCTACACCTTC.

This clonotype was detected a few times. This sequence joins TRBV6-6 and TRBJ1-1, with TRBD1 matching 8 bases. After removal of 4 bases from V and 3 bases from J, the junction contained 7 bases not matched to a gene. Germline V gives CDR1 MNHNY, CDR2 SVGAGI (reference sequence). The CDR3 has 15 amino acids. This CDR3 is CASSSHGQGDTEAFF. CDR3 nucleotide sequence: TGTGCCAGCAGTTCCCACGGACAGGGTGACACTGAAGCTTTCTTT.

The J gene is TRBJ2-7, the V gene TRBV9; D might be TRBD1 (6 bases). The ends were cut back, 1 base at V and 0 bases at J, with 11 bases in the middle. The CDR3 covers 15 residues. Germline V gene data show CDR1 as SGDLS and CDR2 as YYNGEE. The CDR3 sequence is CASSVSQGSSYEQYF. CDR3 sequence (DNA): TGTGCCAGCAGCGTAAGTCAGGGGAGCTCCTACGAGCAGTACTTC.

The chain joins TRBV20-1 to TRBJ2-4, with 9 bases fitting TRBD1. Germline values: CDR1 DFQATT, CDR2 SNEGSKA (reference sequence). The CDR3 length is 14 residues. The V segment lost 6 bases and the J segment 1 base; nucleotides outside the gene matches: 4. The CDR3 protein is CSAPDRGAKNIQYF. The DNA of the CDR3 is TGCAGTGCGCCTGACAGGGGGGCCAAAAACATTCAGTACTTC.

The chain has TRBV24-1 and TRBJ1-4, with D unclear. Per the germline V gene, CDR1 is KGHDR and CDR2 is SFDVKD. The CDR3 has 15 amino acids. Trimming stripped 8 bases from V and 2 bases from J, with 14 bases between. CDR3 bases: TGTGCCACCACCAGCATCTCCCCGACTAATGAAAAACTGTTTTTT. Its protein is CATTSISPTNEKLFF.

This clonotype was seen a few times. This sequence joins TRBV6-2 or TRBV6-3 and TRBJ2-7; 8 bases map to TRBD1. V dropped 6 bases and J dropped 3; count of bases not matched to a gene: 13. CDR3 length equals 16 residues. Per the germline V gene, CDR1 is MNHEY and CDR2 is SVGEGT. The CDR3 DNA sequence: TGTGCCAGCAGAAAGTCCACCGGGACAGGCCACTACGAGCAGTACTTC. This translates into CASRKSTGTGHYEQYF.

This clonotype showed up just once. The CDR3, as DNA: TGTGCCAGCAGTTACTCTACGGGAACCTACAATGAGCAGTTCTTC. It codes for CASSYSTGTYNEQFF. The chain has TRBV6-5 and TRBJ2-1; possible D gene TRBD2, 5 bases. CDR3 length equals 15 residues. Germline CDR1 MNHEY, CDR2 SVGAGI. Trimming shortened V by 0 bases and J by 2 bases, and 8 bases separated the two germline ends.

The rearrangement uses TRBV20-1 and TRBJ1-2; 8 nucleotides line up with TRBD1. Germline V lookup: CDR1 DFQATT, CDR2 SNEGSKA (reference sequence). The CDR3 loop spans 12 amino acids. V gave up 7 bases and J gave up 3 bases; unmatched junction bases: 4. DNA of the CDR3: TGCAGTGTCCCGGACAGGGACTATGGCTACACCTTC. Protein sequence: CSVPDRDYGYTF.

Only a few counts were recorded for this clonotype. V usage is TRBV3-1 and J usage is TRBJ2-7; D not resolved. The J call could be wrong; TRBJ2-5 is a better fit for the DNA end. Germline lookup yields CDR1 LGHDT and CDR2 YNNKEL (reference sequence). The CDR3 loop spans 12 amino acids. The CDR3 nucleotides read TGTGCCAGCAGCGGAGTTGGGGAGACCCAGTACTTC. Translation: CASSGVGETQYF.

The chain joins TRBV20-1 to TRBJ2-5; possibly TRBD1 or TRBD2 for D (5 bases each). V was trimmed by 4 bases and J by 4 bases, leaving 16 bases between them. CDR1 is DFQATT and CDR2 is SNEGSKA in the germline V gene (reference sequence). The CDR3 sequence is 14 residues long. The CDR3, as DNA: TGCAGTGCTACCGGGACCCGGAAACGAGAGACCCAGTACTTC. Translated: CSATGTRKRETQYF.

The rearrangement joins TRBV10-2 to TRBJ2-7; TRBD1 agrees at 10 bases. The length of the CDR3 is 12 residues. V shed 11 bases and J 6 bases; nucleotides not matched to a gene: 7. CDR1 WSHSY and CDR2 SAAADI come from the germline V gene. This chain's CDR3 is CAAFGQGGEQYF. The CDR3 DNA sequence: TGCGCCGCCTTCGGACAGGGGGGCGAGCAGTACTTC.

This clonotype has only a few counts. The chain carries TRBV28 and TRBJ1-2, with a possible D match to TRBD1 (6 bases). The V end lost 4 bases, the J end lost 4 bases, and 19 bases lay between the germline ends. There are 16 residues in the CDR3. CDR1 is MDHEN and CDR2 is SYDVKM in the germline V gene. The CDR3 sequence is CASSSARVGGGYGYTF. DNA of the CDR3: TGTGCCAGCAGTTCCGCCCGGGTGGGGGGCGGCTATGGCTACACCTTC.

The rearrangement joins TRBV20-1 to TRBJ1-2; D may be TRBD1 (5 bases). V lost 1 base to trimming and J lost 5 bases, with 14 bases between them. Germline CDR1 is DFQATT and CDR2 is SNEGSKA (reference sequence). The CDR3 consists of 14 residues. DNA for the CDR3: TGCAGTGCTAGAGCGCTAGGGACGGATTATGGCTACACCTTC. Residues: CSARALGTDYGYTF.

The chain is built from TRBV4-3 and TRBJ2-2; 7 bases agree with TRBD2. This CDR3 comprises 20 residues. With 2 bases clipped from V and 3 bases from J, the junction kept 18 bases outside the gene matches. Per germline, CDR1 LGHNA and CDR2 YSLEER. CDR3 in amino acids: CASSQIFSGVLGADTGELFF. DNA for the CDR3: TGCGCCAGCAGCCAAATATTCAGCGGGGTCTTAGGGGCTGACACCGGGGAGCTGTTTTTT.

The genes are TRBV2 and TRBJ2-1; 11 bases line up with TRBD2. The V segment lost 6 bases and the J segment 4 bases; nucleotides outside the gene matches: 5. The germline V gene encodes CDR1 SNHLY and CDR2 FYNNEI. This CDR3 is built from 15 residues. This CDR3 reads CASRKGTSGYNEQFF. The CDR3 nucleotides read TGTGCCAGCAGGAAAGGGACTAGCGGATACAATGAGCAGTTCTTC.

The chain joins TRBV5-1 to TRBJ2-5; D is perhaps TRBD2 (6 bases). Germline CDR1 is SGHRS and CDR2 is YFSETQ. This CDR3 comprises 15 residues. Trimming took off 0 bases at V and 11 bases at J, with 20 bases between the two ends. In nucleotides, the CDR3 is TGCGCCAGCAGCTTGGTCGCGGGAACAGAGGGCGGGCAGTACTTC. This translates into CASSLVAGTEGGQYF.

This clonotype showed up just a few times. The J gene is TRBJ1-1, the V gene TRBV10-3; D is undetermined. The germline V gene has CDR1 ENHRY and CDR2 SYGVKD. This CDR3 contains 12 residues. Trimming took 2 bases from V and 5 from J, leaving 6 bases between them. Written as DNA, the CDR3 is TGTGCCATCAGTGAGGGGATTACTGAAGCTTTCTTT. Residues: CAISEGITEAFF.

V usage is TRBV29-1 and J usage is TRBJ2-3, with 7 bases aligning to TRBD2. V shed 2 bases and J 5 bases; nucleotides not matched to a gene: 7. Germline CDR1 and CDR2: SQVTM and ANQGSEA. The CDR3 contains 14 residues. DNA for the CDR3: TGCAGCGTTGAATACCCCGGGAGGAGAGATACGCAGTATTTT. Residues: CSVEYPGRRDTQYF.

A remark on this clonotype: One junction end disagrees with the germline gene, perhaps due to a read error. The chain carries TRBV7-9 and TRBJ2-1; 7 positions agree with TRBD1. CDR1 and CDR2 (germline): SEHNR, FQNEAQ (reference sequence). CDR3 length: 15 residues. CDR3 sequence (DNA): TGTGCCAGCAGCTTAGATACCGAGACAGGGAATGTGCAGTTCTTC. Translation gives CASSLDTETGNVQFF.

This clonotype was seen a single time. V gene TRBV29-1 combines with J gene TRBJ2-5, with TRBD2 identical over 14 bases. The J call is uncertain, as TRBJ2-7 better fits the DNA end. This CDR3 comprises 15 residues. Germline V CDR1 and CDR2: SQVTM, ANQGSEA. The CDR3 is CSVEGLAGGCSEQYF. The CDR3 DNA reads TGCAGCGTTGAAGGACTAGCGGGAGGGTGTTCCGAGCAGTACTTC.